These 28 T cell receptor beta chains originate from one sample sequenced in a study of blood T cell repertoires in COVID-19. The table came from immunoSEQ multiplex PCR; TCRdb's copy has only in-frame clones and leaves some out. Here the sample spans about 98,000 clones, 75% to 90% being singletons. Specimen: peripheral blood. All receptors derive from a human donor in a cohort sampled during active COVID-19.

This sequence joins TRBV19 and TRBJ2-1; D is possibly TRBD1 (6 bases). The CDR3 loop spans 15 amino acids. Between the trimmed V and J ends, which lost 5 bases and 2 bases, there was a span of 13 bases. The germline gives CDR1 LNHDA, CDR2 SQIVND (reference sequence). CDR3 loop: CASSLGQGTYNEQFF. Here the CDR3 DNA reads TGTGCCAGTAGTCTTGGGCAGGGGACCTACAATGAGCAGTTCTTC.

V usage is TRBV27 and J usage is TRBJ2-2; TRBD1 might be the D (6 bases). Germline CDR1 and CDR2: MNHEY and SMNVEV (reference sequence). This CDR3 has 15 amino acids. The ends were cut back, 6 bases at V and 7 bases at J, with 18 bases in the middle. The CDR3 DNA reads as TGTGCCAGCAGCAGGGGCCAAAATACGTACGGGGAGCTGTTTTTT. Protein: CASSRGQNTYGELFF.

This clone came up a few times. The chain couples TRBV6-2 or TRBV6-3 to TRBJ2-6, with D uncertain. Germline lookup yields CDR1 MNHEY and CDR2 SVGEGT. Trimming took off 4 bases at V and 0 bases at J, with 4 bases between the two ends. This CDR3 has 14 residues. CDR3 sequence: CASSSSSGANVLTF. The CDR3 bases are TGTGCCAGCAGTTCTAGCTCTGGGGCCAACGTCCTGACTTTC.

The gene calls are TRBV10-3 and TRBJ2-3, with 10 positions matching TRBD2. V trimming: 10 bases; J trimming: 2 bases; junction bases outside the gene matches: 9. Germline V lookup: CDR1 ENHRY, CDR2 SYGVKD. This CDR3 contains 15 residues. DNA of the CDR3: TGTGCCACCTCCGGTAGCGGGGGGAACACAGATACGCAGTATTTT. It translates to CATSGSGGNTDTQYF.

V usage is TRBV10-3 and J usage is TRBJ1-1, with D tentatively TRBD1 (6 bases). Germline values: CDR1 ENHRY, CDR2 SYGVKD. V was cut by 10 bases and J by 1 base, with 19 bases left in between. This CDR3 is built from 15 residues. CDR3 residues: CATRDGGAENTEAFF. The DNA of the CDR3 is TGTGCCACACGGGACGGGGGGGCCGAGAACACTGAAGCTTTCTTT.

To note about this clone: Other DNA sequences in the same sample also yield this CDR3. The V gene is TRBV7-2, the J gene TRBJ2-2; no reliable D call. In germline, CDR1 is SGHTA, CDR2 FQGNSA. This CDR3 contains 12 residues. Trimming took off 4 bases at V and 3 bases at J, with 3 bases between the two ends. Written as DNA, the CDR3 is TGTGCCAGCAGCTCCTACACCGGGGAGCTGTTTTTT. Translation gives CASSSYTGELFF.

The CDR3: CASSSGGTSNEQFF. The CDR3 DNA is TGCGCCAGCAGCTCCGGGGGGACTAGTAATGAGCAGTTCTTC. This chain uses TRBV5-1 with TRBJ2-1, with 8 bases that match TRBD2. This CDR3 comprises 14 residues. The junction had 6 bases not matched to a gene; V was cut back by 3 bases and J by 7 bases. Germline loops: CDR1 SGHRS, CDR2 YFSETQ.

V usage is TRBV7-2 and J usage is TRBJ1-1; no definite D call. The germline CDR1 and CDR2 sequences are SGHTA and FQGNSA. Trimming removed 5 bases at V and 0 bases at J, with 7 bases between. This CDR3 region has 13 residues. The CDR3 nucleotides are TGTGCCAGCAGCGACACGTTGAACACTGAAGCTTTCTTT. This translates into CASSDTLNTEAFF. Combining the CDR3 with reference TRBV7-2 and TRBJ1-1 gives the whole variable domain GAGVSQSPSNKVTEKGKDVELRCDPISGHTALYWYRQSLGQGLEFLIYFQGNSAPDKSGLPSDRFSAERTGGSVSTLTIQRTQQEDSAVYLCASSDTLNTEAFFGQGTRLTVV.

The chain links TRBV5-8 to TRBJ2-1; D uncertain. Trimming took 0 bases from V and 0 from J, leaving 7 bases between them. The CDR3 is 15 amino acids. The V gene's germline CDR1 is SGHTS and CDR2 YDEGEE. The CDR3 DNA is TGTGCCAGCAGCTTGGGTTTTAGCTCCTACAATGAGCAGTTCTTC. It encodes CASSLGFSSYNEQFF.

This rearrangement joins TRBV6-5 to TRBJ1-1, with D unresolved. The germline gives CDR1 MNHEY, CDR2 SVGAGI. The CDR3 is 16 residues long. Deletions cut 0 bases from V and 4 bases from J, with 15 bases between. The CDR3 loop is CASSYSRGRVGTEAFF. The CDR3, as DNA: TGTGCCAGCAGTTACTCGCGAGGGAGGGTAGGCACTGAAGCTTTCTTT.

The chain carries TRBV14 and TRBJ1-2, with a weak D call TRBD1 (5 bases). V was clipped by 2 bases and J by 4 bases, with 20 bases between them. Germline CDR1 is SGHDN and CDR2 is FVKESK. The length of the CDR3 is 17 residues. CDR3 residues: CASSQSQGKGNGYGYTF. The DNA for the CDR3 is TGTGCCAGCAGCCAATCCCAAGGAAAGGGGAACGGCTATGGCTACACCTTC.

This chain links TRBV7-3 with TRBJ1-6, with unresolved D. Germline-derived CDR1 and CDR2 are SGHTA and FQGTGA. V was pared by 2 bases and J by 5 bases, with 4 bases between. This CDR3 spans 13 amino acids. The CDR3 region is CASSLLDNSPLHF. The CDR3 DNA follows: TGTGCCAGCAGCTTACTCGATAATTCACCCCTCCACTTT.

The rearrangement joins TRBV7-2 to TRBJ2-7; 10 positions match TRBD2. There are 17 residues in the CDR3. Trimming at V came to 0 bases and at J to 0 bases, leaving 5 bases not matched to a gene. Per germline, CDR1 SGHTA and CDR2 FQGNSA. CDR3 sequence: CASSLALTSGDSYEQYF. For the CDR3, the DNA is TGTGCCAGCAGCTTAGCGCTTACTAGCGGGGACTCCTACGAGCAGTACTTC.

This chain joins TRBV3-1 (or the pseudogene TRBV3-2) and TRBJ1-1, with 9 bases lining up with TRBD1. The CDR3 covers 14 residues. The V segment lost 7 bases and the J segment 4 bases; nucleotides outside the gene matches: 7. Germline V gene lookup returns CDR1 LGHDT and CDR2 YNNKEL (reference sequence). CDR3 region: CASTLLTGGTEAFF. The CDR3 DNA sequence: TGTGCCAGCACCCTTCTGACAGGGGGCACTGAAGCTTTCTTT.

The V and J genes are TRBV7-6 and TRBJ2-7, with 7 bases fitting TRBD2. V lost 2 bases to trimming and J lost 6 bases; unmatched junction nucleotides: 10. The CDR3 is 15 residues long. Germline V lookup: CDR1 SGHVS, CDR2 FNYEAQ. CDR3 loop: CASSLQPAGSAEQYF. CDR3 DNA: TGTGCCAGCAGCTTACAGCCAGCGGGGTCGGCCGAGCAGTACTTC.

This clone was found once. This chain connects TRBV5-1 to TRBJ2-7, with D possibly matching TRBD1 (6 bases). V lost 4 bases and J lost 0, with 8 bases in between. This CDR3 is built from 13 residues. CDR1 and CDR2 from the germline V gene are SGHRS and YFSETQ. CDR3 amino acids: CASSHRDSYEQYF. In nucleotides, the CDR3 is TGCGCCAGCAGCCACAGGGACTCCTACGAGCAGTACTTC.

The chain recombines TRBV5-8 with TRBJ1-1; TRBD1 aligns across 7 bases. CDR3 length equals 13 residues. Losses at the gene ends were 8 bases for V and 0 bases for J; bases not matched to a gene: 4. From germline, CDR1 is SGHTS and CDR2 YDEGEE. The CDR3 DNA reads as TGTGCCAGTAGGGGACAGTTGAACACTGAAGCTTTCTTT. Its translation is CASRGQLNTEAFF.

Comment on this clone: One end of the junction varies from germline; a read error may be responsible. The rearrangement uses TRBV11-2 and TRBJ2-1; 8 nucleotides align to TRBD2. Germline V gene data show CDR1 as SGHAT and CDR2 as FQNNGV. The CDR3 totals 14 residues. CDR3 DNA: TGTGCCAGCAGCTCGACAGCGGGGGCGGCGGAGCGGTTCTTC. It yields the protein CASSSTAGAAERFF.

The chain recombines TRBV5-1 with TRBJ1-4; no reliable D call. There are 14 residues in the CDR3. Trimming removed 1 base from V and 4 bases from J, with 8 bases in between. CDR1 and CDR2 (germline): SGHRS, YFSETQ. CDR3 bases: TGCGCCAGCAGCTTGAACAGTAATAATGAAAAACTGTTTTTT. This codes for CASSLNSNNEKLFF.

The chain employs TRBV7-3 and TRBJ1-4; the D gene is possibly TRBD1 (5 bases). V gave up 1 base and J gave up 3 bases, with 9 bases separating them. Germline-derived CDR1 and CDR2 are SGHTA and FQGTGA. This CDR3 spans 15 amino acids. CDR3 in amino acids: CASSLRPGSNEKLFF. The CDR3 nucleotides read TGTGCCAGCAGCTTAAGGCCAGGGTCTAATGAAAAACTGTTTTTT.

The chain recombines TRBV5-4 with TRBJ2-5, with 16 bases identical to TRBD2. Per the germline V gene, CDR1 is SGHNT and CDR2 is YYREEE (reference sequence). The CDR3 runs to 19 residues. V dropped 4 bases and J dropped 5; count of bases not matched to a gene: 14. The CDR3 protein is CASSPGTSGGAGFGETQYF. The CDR3 bases are TGTGCCAGCAGCCCCGGGACTAGCGGGGGGGCAGGGTTTGGGGAGACCCAGTACTTC.

J is TRBJ1-2 and V is TRBV5-5; 7 positions match TRBD1. The V gene end was trimmed by 4 bases and the J gene end by 4 bases; junction bases not matched to a gene: 10. CDR1 is SGHKS, CDR2 YYEKEE, per germline (reference sequence). CDR3 length equals 15 residues. CDR3 in DNA: TGTGCCAGCAGCCTCTATACGACAGGGAGCTATGGCTACACCTTC. Translated: CASSLYTTGSYGYTF.

The genes are TRBV5-1 and TRBJ2-5, with D perhaps matching TRBD2 (6 bases). The CDR3 contains 15 residues. Trimming stripped 0 bases from V and 0 bases from J, with 9 bases between. Germline CDR1 reads SGHRS; CDR2 reads YFSETQ. Here the CDR3 reads CASSLGGAYQETQYF. The DNA for the CDR3 is TGCGCCAGCAGCTTGGGCGGGGCATACCAAGAGACCCAGTACTTC.

The V and J genes are TRBV5-1 and TRBJ1-2, with a possible D match to TRBD1 (5 bases). The V and J ends lost 0 bases and 3 bases respectively, with 12 bases between them. The CDR3 sequence is 15 residues long. CDR1 is SGHRS, CDR2 YFSETQ, per germline. CDR3 sequence reads: CASSLARGSDYGYTF. Here the CDR3 DNA reads TGCGCCAGCAGCTTGGCCCGGGGGTCGGACTATGGCTACACCTTC.

The chain links TRBV5-1 to TRBJ2-7; 7 nucleotides match TRBD2. Germline CDR1 and CDR2: SGHRS and YFSETQ. V was pared by 4 bases and J by 2 bases, with 9 bases of the junction left unmatched. The CDR3 has 15 residues. The CDR3 DNA sequence: TGCGCCAGCAGCCCGGGGGAGCGGGGACCCTACGAGCAGTACTTC. Amino acids: CASSPGERGPYEQYF.

This clone was seen a few times. This rearrangement joins TRBV28 to TRBJ1-1; D not certain. Deletions cut 4 bases from V and 8 bases from J, with 8 bases between. The germline gives CDR1 MDHEN, CDR2 SYDVKM. CDR3 length equals 11 residues. CDR3 sequence reads: CASSSGGEAFF. Here the CDR3 DNA reads TGTGCCAGCAGTTCGGGTGGGGAAGCTTTCTTT.

The V gene is TRBV5-6, the J gene TRBJ1-2, with TRBD1 identical over 7 bases. The CDR3 contains 16 residues. V shed 0 bases, J shed 4 bases, and the junction held 9 bases outside the gene matches. Germline lookup yields CDR1 SGHDT and CDR2 YYEEEE. The CDR3: CASSLASRGYFYGYTF. For the CDR3, the DNA is TGTGCCAGCAGCTTGGCGAGCAGGGGGTACTTCTATGGCTACACCTTC.

The chain employs TRBV7-9 and TRBJ2-1; D remains ambiguous. Trimming stripped 5 bases from V and 0 bases from J, with 17 bases between. The CDR3 is 17 amino acids. From germline, CDR1 is SEHNR and CDR2 FQNEAQ (reference sequence). CDR3 residues: CASSPTSAASSYNEQFF. CDR3 sequence (DNA): TGTGCCAGCAGCCCCACATCGGCAGCGAGCTCCTACAATGAGCAGTTCTTC.